Listed below are T cell receptor beta chains from one sample, sequenced in a study of vaccination and CD4 T cells after COVID-19. Using its own MiXCR run on the PCR reads, TCRdb lists one record per CDR3 protein. The sample lists 11,000 to 15,000 distinct CDR3 sequences; about 34% were seen once. Antigens for these TCRs are unknown. Material: cultured CD4+ T cells from blood. These receptors came from a human donor with COVID-19. The CDR3 runs from the conserved cysteine through the conserved F or W.

CDR3: CSARGPGQGHYEQYF; length: 15; V: TRBV20-1; J: TRBJ2-7
CDR3: CASTPQSSTVSYEQYF; length: 16; V: TRBV6-1; J: TRBJ2-7
CDR3: CASSYPDSTGLYGYTF; length: 16; V: TRBV6-2/TRBV6-3; J: TRBJ1-2
CDR3: CASSTLDRESGYTF; length: 14; V: TRBV19; J: TRBJ1-2
CDR3: CASSPRLHTQYF; length: 12; V: TRBV11-2; J: TRBJ2-3
CDR3: CASSLMAGGPYGYTF; length: 15; V: TRBV5-1; J: TRBJ1-2
CDR3: CARGGALDYEQYF; length: 13; V: TRBV10-1; J: TRBJ2-7
CDR3: CSARPRRGVAETQYF; length: 15; V: TRBV20-1; J: TRBJ2-5
CDR3: CASSLEGYSPLHF; length: 13; V: TRBV5-1; J: TRBJ1-6
CDR3: CASSFPPGQGDTF; length: 13; V: TRBV28; J: TRBJ1-2
CDR3: CASSLVLGRGYTF; length: 13; V: TRBV28; J: TRBJ1-2
CDR3: CATNPQVPYEQYF; length: 13; V: TRBV28; J: TRBJ2-7
CDR3: CASSYRDARRYGYTF; length: 15; V: TRBV6-5; J: TRBJ1-2
CDR3: CSGTWTNTGELFF; length: 13; V: TRBV29-1; J: TRBJ2-2
CDR3: CASSLAGGDTQYF; length: 13; V: TRBV7-7; J: TRBJ2-3
CDR3: CASSFYYTVYGYTF; length: 14; V: TRBV28; J: TRBJ1-2
CDR3: CASSLDRVSYEQYF; length: 14; V: TRBV5-1; J: TRBJ2-7
CDR3: CASSAQGLKSGNQPQHF; length: 17; V: TRBV2; J: TRBJ1-5
CDR3: CASSMTDRRDTQYF; length: 14; V: TRBV19; J: TRBJ2-3
CDR3: CASSPLATGGTEAFF; length: 15; V: TRBV27; J: TRBJ1-1
CDR3: CASLSRYRESYGYTF; length: 15; V: TRBV6-1; J: TRBJ1-2
CDR3: CASSEPPGQGRDEQYF; length: 16; V: TRBV25-1; J: TRBJ2-7
CDR3: CSAFTLRGIYEQYF; length: 14; V: TRBV20-1; J: TRBJ2-7
CDR3: CASSSAGTGSSNQPQHF; length: 17; V: TRBV6-5; J: TRBJ1-5
CDR3: CSARGQVSTSTGELFF; length: 16; V: TRBV20-1; J: TRBJ2-2
CDR3: CSAGTVDMNTEAFF; length: 14; V: TRBV20-1; J: TRBJ1-1
CDR3: CSAISENYGYTF; length: 12; V: TRBV20-1; J: TRBJ1-2
CDR3: CSARAPVGSAKNIQYF; length: 16; V: TRBV20-1; J: TRBJ2-4
CDR3: CASSWEEANSPLHF; length: 14; V: TRBV28; J: TRBJ1-6
CDR3: CASSSGDYSYEQYF; length: 14; V: TRBV6-5; J: TRBJ2-7
CDR3: CASSLAPGLASAGELFF; length: 17; V: TRBV5-1; J: TRBJ2-2
CDR3: CASSLGIGSNGYTF; length: 14; V: TRBV5-1; J: TRBJ1-2
CDR3: CSARDATVNTEAFF; length: 14; V: TRBV20-1; J: TRBJ1-1
CDR3: CASSLGSAGTDTQYF; length: 15; V: TRBV5-1; J: TRBJ2-3
CDR3: CANTGVPGELFF; length: 12; V: TRBV12-2; J: TRBJ2-2
CDR3: CASSSGGLTQYF; length: 12; V: TRBV6-2/TRBV6-3; J: TRBJ2-3
CDR3: CASSQATENTEAFF; length: 14; V: TRBV9; J: TRBJ1-1
CDR3: CASSWGQLSYNEQFF; length: 15; V: TRBV6-1; J: TRBJ2-1
CDR3: CASSITLGAGQYF; length: 13; V: TRBV19; J: TRBJ2-3
CDR3: CASRPGQVRDTQYF; length: 14; V: TRBV6-1; J: TRBJ2-3
CDR3: CASSVLRSSYEQYF; length: 14; V: TRBV6-1; J: TRBJ2-7
CDR3: CASSLGGSYGYTF; length: 13; V: TRBV7-2; J: TRBJ1-2
CDR3: CAGSKTGLQTQYF; length: 13; V: TRBV6-2/TRBV6-3; J: TRBJ2-5
CDR3: CASSDGGQASSYEQYF; length: 16; V: TRBV6-1; J: TRBJ2-7
CDR3: CATSEQDSYGYTF; length: 13; V: TRBV24-1; J: TRBJ1-2
CDR3: CASSYSRDRVHEQYF; length: 15; V: TRBV6-5; J: TRBJ2-7
CDR3: CASSQELGRPRYF; length: 13; V: TRBV3-1; J: TRBJ2-3
CDR3: CASSYSQGSGANVLTF; length: 16; V: TRBV6-5; J: TRBJ2-6
CDR3: CASSLRRSTEAFF; length: 13; V: TRBV6-1; J: TRBJ1-1
CDR3: CASSTRDTQYF; length: 11; V: TRBV6-1; J: TRBJ2-3
CDR3: CASSWDRGTSSPLHF; length: 15; V: TRBV5-4; J: TRBJ1-6
CDR3: CASTSDGLANQPQHF; length: 15; V: TRBV2; J: TRBJ1-5
CDR3: CASSPLPGQLPSYEQYF; length: 17; V: TRBV18; J: TRBJ2-7
CDR3: CASTPPSGGETQYF; length: 14; V: TRBV11-3; J: TRBJ2-5
CDR3: CASSYYRQGRLGAFF; length: 15; V: TRBV6-2/TRBV6-3; J: TRBJ1-1